The sequence of this TCR beta chain was determined in a study of T cell repertoires in cytomegalovirus infection. Looking at the study overall: Recently described HLA-C-restricted plus well-studied HLA-B-restricted CMV epitopes were used. Indications of both CMV infection and matching HLA type were provided by public TCR beta signatures.

This clonotype was counted between two and nine times. Its matching antigen is unknown. Regarding the study as a whole: Totalled public TCR beta family frequency picked out people who carried CMV plus the relevant HLA. In two of eight donors, the top clonotype was HLA-C-restricted CMV-specific.

V dropped 7 bases and J dropped 9; count of bases not matched to a gene: 9. The length of the CDR3 is 13 residues. Germline V CDR1 and CDR2: SGHAT, FQNNGV. A single record per CDR3 protein comes from TCRdb applying MiXCR to the reads. The data contain approximately 910,000 distinct CDR3 sequences, about a third of them singletons. The rearrangement links TRBV11-2 to TRBJ2-1; 7 nucleotides line up with TRBD1. This sample comprised cultured CD8+ T cells from PBMCs, obtained from culture after CMV antigen stimulation. This receptor was taken from a human donor in good health (CMV status not recorded). Some clones in this sample may be carry-over from other donors' samples. CDR3 residues: CASNPTRQGEQFF. CDR3 in DNA: TGTGCCAGCAACCCCACAAGACAGGGTGAGCAGTTCTTC. The full variable domain, completed using reference TRBV11-2 and TRBJ2-1, is EAGVAQSPRYKIIEKRQSVAFWCNPISGHATLYWYQQILGQGPKLLIQFQNNGVVDDSQLPKDRFSAERLKGVDSTLKIQPAKLEDSAVYLCASNPTRQGEQFFGPGTRLTVL.